This TCR beta chain originates from a study of OX40 agonist ivuxolimab in advanced cancers. Study overall: Having had anti-PD-1, anti-PD-L1 or anti-CTLA-4 therapy before was allowed, and approximately 40% had some. Findings of the study overall: Expanded peripheral T-cell antigen specificity went undetermined.

Trimming cost V 7 bases and J 3 bases; bases outside gene matches: 16. This CDR3 contains 18 residues. The germline gives CDR1 MDHEN, CDR2 SYDVKM. Assay: immunoSEQ multiplex PCR; the TCRdb copy retains only in-frame clones and omits some. There are 90,000 or so clones in the sample; roughly nine tenths occur only once, and around 2.5% lies in the top ten. This clone has a handful of counts. Its specificity is not known. Autoimmune disease history or systemic immunosuppression disqualified patients. Source: CD4+ or CD8+ T cells sorted from blood, taken in a trial of the OX40 agonist ivuxolimab. The gene calls are TRBV28 and TRBJ2-7; 12 bases line up with TRBD1. The sequence was collected from an adult with an advanced solid tumor such as melanoma, head and neck, liver or kidney cancer. CDR3 sequence (DNA): TGTGCCAGCATTCCCAGCGTGGGACAGGGGGCTCAGGTCTACGAGCAGTACTTC. Protein product: CASIPSVGQGAQVYEQYF.